Below, 25 T cell receptor beta chains from the same sample are listed, as sequenced in a study of cytomegalovirus exposure and HLA in healthy donors. PCR employed 60 Vbeta and 13 Jbeta primers. The data were produced by immunoSEQ multiplex PCR, yet TCRdb's version contains in-frame clones alone and is incomplete. The sample consists of about 190,000 clones, more than 65% of them appearing once. The sample was PBMCs. All receptors come from a woman in her 30s in good health and CMV-seropositive.

This clone came up a few times. The V gene is TRBV9, the J gene TRBJ2-1; the match to TRBD1 covers 9 bases. Germline CDR1 is SGDLS and CDR2 is YYNGEE. Losses at the gene ends were 4 bases for V and 10 bases for J; bases not matched to a gene: 12. The CDR3 sequence is 15 residues long. CDR3 loop: CASSRGQGRPLEQFF. The CDR3 DNA follows: TGTGCCAGCAGCCGAGGACAGGGGCGACCCCTAGAGCAGTTCTTC.

This chain joins TRBV5-1 and TRBJ1-1; 7 bases map to TRBD1. J was trimmed by 3 bases and V by 2 bases; bases with no gene match: 1. This CDR3 comprises 13 residues. Germline V lookup: CDR1 SGHRS, CDR2 YFSETQ. For the CDR3, the DNA is TGCGCCAGCAGCTTCCAGGGGGACACTGAAGCTTTCTTT. Translating it yields CASSFQGDTEAFF.

The chain combines TRBV27 with TRBJ2-7; D is perhaps TRBD1 (5 bases). Germline V lookup: CDR1 MNHEY, CDR2 SMNVEV (reference sequence). V lost 8 bases and J 5 bases, leaving 10 bases between the germline ends. The length of the CDR3 is 11 residues. The CDR3 loop reads CASLLGHEQYF. The DNA for the CDR3 is TGTGCCAGCCTCCTGGGGCACGAGCAGTACTTC.

V usage is TRBV27 and J usage is TRBJ2-2; 9 nucleotides align to TRBD2. Germline CDR1 reads MNHEY; CDR2 reads SMNVEV (reference sequence). The V gene end was trimmed by 6 bases and the J gene end by 1 base; junction bases not matched to a gene: 3. The CDR3 contains 15 residues. The CDR3 nucleotides are TGTGCCAGCAGCCTAGCGGGATTGAACACCGGGGAGCTGTTTTTT. This gives the protein CASSLAGLNTGELFF.

The chain uses TRBV5-4 and TRBJ2-3; D unresolved. The CDR3 spans 15 residues. Trimming took off 4 bases at V and 4 bases at J, with 16 bases between the two ends. The germline CDR1 and CDR2 sequences are SGHNT and YYREEE (reference sequence). The CDR3 sequence is CASSHPSRSPDTQYF. CDR3 nucleotide sequence: TGTGCCAGCAGCCACCCCTCTAGGAGCCCAGATACGCAGTATTTT.

The J gene is TRBJ2-7, the V gene TRBV29-1; 15 nucleotides match TRBD2. J was trimmed by 4 bases and V by 0 bases; bases with no gene match: 7. Germline V gene sequence: CDR1 SQVTM, CDR2 ANQGSEA. The CDR3 sequence is 17 residues long. CDR3 residues: CSVEDSGLAGGEYEQYF. DNA for the CDR3: TGCAGCGTTGAAGACTCGGGACTAGCGGGAGGTGAATACGAGCAGTACTTC.

This clone was picked up one time. This chain uses TRBV10-1 with TRBJ2-3, with 10 bases matching TRBD1. Trimming took 5 bases from V and 4 from J; bases not matched to a gene: 9. Germline assignment: CDR1 WNHNN and CDR2 SYGVQD (reference sequence). The CDR3 is 16 amino acids. In nucleotides, the CDR3 is TGCGCCAGCAGTACCGGGGACAGGGGAGTCGCAGATACGCAGTATTTT. It codes for CASSTGDRGVADTQYF.

As regards this clone: Germline is not matched at one junction end, which may reflect a read error. This chain joins TRBV7-9 and TRBJ2-3; 7 bases map to TRBD1. The germline CDR1 and CDR2 sequences are SEHNR and FQNEAQ (reference sequence). The CDR3 covers 15 residues. CDR3 sequence reads: CASSLDRASTDTQYF. CDR3 in DNA: TGTGCCAGCAGTTTAGACAGGGCTAGCACAGATACGCAGTATTTT.

The CDR3 DNA is TGCGCCAGCAGCCACTTAAGGGACCCAGACAGGGAGCAGTACTTC. Encoded protein: CASSHLRDPDREQYF. This sequence joins TRBV4-1 and TRBJ2-7, with a weak D call TRBD1 (6 bases). The length of the CDR3 is 15 residues. Trimming pared 3 bases from V and 7 bases from J, leaving 19 bases between. Germline-derived CDR1 and CDR2 are MGHRA and YSYEKL.

The rearrangement links TRBV6-6 to TRBJ2-1; TRBD2 matches 11 bases. V shed 8 bases and J 6 bases; nucleotides not matched to a gene: 6. Germline-derived CDR1 and CDR2 are MNHNY and SVGAGI (reference sequence). This CDR3 has 14 residues. The CDR3 here is CASGSSGRANEQFF. The CDR3 coding sequence is TGTGCCAGCGGAAGTAGCGGGAGGGCCAATGAGCAGTTCTTC.

This clone was found a few times. The chain couples TRBV29-1 to TRBJ2-7; D may be TRBD1 (5 bases). Germline V gene lookup returns CDR1 SQVTM and CDR2 ANQGSEA. The CDR3 is made up of 11 amino acids. Trimming shortened V by 6 bases and J by 4 bases, and 10 bases separated the two germline ends. The CDR3 protein is CSVGVGYEQYF. CDR3 DNA sequence: TGCAGCGTAGGGGTGGGGTACGAGCAGTACTTC.

The chain uses TRBV4-1 and TRBJ2-7; D might be TRBD1 (7 bases). The CDR3 is 17 residues long. Germline V lookup: CDR1 MGHRA, CDR2 YSYEKL. V was shortened by 0 bases and J by 2 bases, with 17 bases between the two germline ends. The CDR3 DNA sequence: TGCGCCAGCAGCCAAGATGGAGGGACAGCTATGACCTACGAGCAGTACTTC. Translating it yields CASSQDGGTAMTYEQYF.

The V call is TRBV6-1, the J call TRBJ1-1, with unresolved D. The V gene's germline CDR1 is MNHNS and CDR2 SASEGT. The length of the CDR3 is 11 residues. V lost 7 bases and J lost 1, with 4 bases in between. The CDR3 is CASTRNTEAFF. CDR3 DNA: TGTGCCAGCACCCGGAACACTGAAGCTTTCTTT.

The rearrangement uses TRBV19 and TRBJ2-1; 11 bases are shared with TRBD2. Germline values: CDR1 LNHDA, CDR2 SQIVND (reference sequence). Unmatched junction bases numbered 4, after V lost 5 bases and J lost 10 bases. The CDR3 length is 13 residues. The CDR3 nucleotides read TGTGCCAGTAGTTTCCGACTAGCGGGGGAGCAGTTCTTC. Protein sequence: CASSFRLAGEQFF. The full variable domain, with the rest looked up from reference TRBV19 and TRBJ2-1, is DGGITQSPKYLFRKEGQNVTLSCEQNLNHDAMYWYRQDPGQGLRLIYYSQIVNDFQKGDIAEGYSVSREKKESFPLTVTSAQKNPTAFYLCASSFRLAGEQFFGPGTRLTVL.

The V gene is TRBV28, the J gene TRBJ1-1; D is unresolved. The germline gives CDR1 MDHEN, CDR2 SYDVKM. CDR3 length: 14 amino acids. V lost 5 bases to trimming and J lost 3 bases, with 13 bases between them. The CDR3 region is CASSRLTEYTEAFF. CDR3 nucleotides: TGTGCCAGCAGTCGACTAACAGAGTACACTGAAGCTTTCTTT.

The gene calls are TRBV19 and TRBJ2-7; possibly TRBD1 for D (5 bases). This CDR3 is built from 12 residues. The V end lost 1 base, the J end lost 7 bases, and 8 bases lay between the germline ends. Germline V CDR1 and CDR2: LNHDA, SQIVND (reference sequence). CDR3 coding DNA: TGTGCCAGTAGTATAGGGACAAGGGAGCAGTACTTC. Translating gives CASSIGTREQYF.

The chain links TRBV11-2 to TRBJ2-7; 13 bases line up with TRBD2. The J segment lost 5 bases and the V segment lost 8 bases, leaving 6 bases of the junction unmatched. The CDR3 loop spans 14 amino acids. Germline V gives CDR1 SGHAT, CDR2 FQNNGV. CDR3 nucleotides: TGTGCCAGCCGGACTAGCGGGAGACGGGACGAGCAGTACTTC. This codes for CASRTSGRRDEQYF.

This sequence joins TRBV2 and TRBJ2-1; a possible D gene is TRBD2 (5 bases). The ends were cut back, 3 bases at V and 8 bases at J, with 14 bases in the middle. The CDR3 has 14 amino acids. From germline, CDR1 is SNHLY and CDR2 FYNNEI. For the CDR3, the DNA is TGTGCCAGCAGTGACGGGCCGGCGGAGGATGAGCAGTTCTTC. The encoded protein is CASSDGPAEDEQFF.

The gene calls are TRBV7-9 and TRBJ2-2; tentative D call: TRBD2 (6 bases). Germline-derived CDR1 and CDR2 are SEHNR and FQNEAQ (reference sequence). There are 16 residues in the CDR3. Trimming removed 5 bases at V and 1 base at J, with 14 bases between. The CDR3: CASSPLADLNTGELFF. In DNA, the CDR3 is TGTGCCAGCAGCCCATTAGCGGACCTGAACACCGGGGAGCTGTTTTTT.

This clone was recorded once. CDR3 bases: TGTGCCAGCAGTAGACTAGACCAAGAGACCCAGTACTTC. Amino acid sequence: CASSRLDQETQYF. The rearrangement links TRBV28 to TRBJ2-5, with D perhaps matching TRBD2 (6 bases). The germline CDR1 and CDR2 sequences are MDHEN and SYDVKM. The CDR3 has 13 residues. V was clipped by 5 bases and J by 0 bases, with 7 bases between them.

The chain uses TRBV28 and TRBJ2-7; 8 bases match TRBD1. CDR1 MDHEN and CDR2 SYDVKM come from the germline V gene. The CDR3 is made up of 14 amino acids. J lost 2 bases, V lost 5 bases, and 5 bases had no gene match. DNA of the CDR3: TGTGCCAGCAGTCCAGGGGGCAAGCCCTACGAGCAGTACTTC. Translation gives CASSPGGKPYEQYF.

This chain connects TRBV28 to TRBJ2-7; 7 nucleotides align to TRBD1. After removal of 3 bases from V and 2 bases from J, the junction contained 7 bases not matched to a gene. Germline assignment: CDR1 MDHEN and CDR2 SYDVKM. The CDR3 is made up of 15 amino acids. CDR3: CASSFFLGQTYEQYF. The CDR3 DNA sequence: TGTGCCAGCAGTTTCTTTTTGGGACAGACCTACGAGCAGTACTTC.

The J gene is TRBJ2-7, the V gene TRBV11-2; tentatively, D is TRBD1 (6 bases). The germline V gene has CDR1 SGHAT and CDR2 FQNNGV. V was clipped by 5 bases and J by 9 bases, with 11 bases between them. The CDR3 is made up of 11 amino acids. Written as DNA, the CDR3 is TGTGCCAGCAGCAGTACAGGGACGCAGTACTTC. It specifies CASSSTGTQYF.

The chain is built from TRBV6-6 and TRBJ1-4; D is unclear. Germline V gene sequence: CDR1 MNHNY, CDR2 SVGAGI (reference sequence). CDR3 length: 13 amino acids. V was shortened by 5 bases and J by 8 bases, with 12 bases between the two germline ends. CDR3 nucleotide sequence: TGTGCCAGCAGTCCCCGCCGAGGGGAAAAACTGTTTTTT. Its translation is CASSPRRGEKLFF.

In its sample, this clone was seen once. J is TRBJ2-3 and V is TRBV4-1, with TRBD2 identical over 11 bases. After removal of 0 bases from V and 5 bases from J, the junction contained 7 bases not matched to a gene. The CDR3 consists of 17 residues. Germline V gives CDR1 MGHRA, CDR2 YSYEKL. Here the CDR3 DNA reads TGCGCCAGCAGCCAAGAGGGAAATAGCGGGAGGGGAGATACGCAGTATTTT. Protein: CASSQEGNSGRGDTQYF.